These T cell receptor beta chains were read from a single sample in a study of T cells after posttransplantation cyclophosphamide. Sequencing was performed with immunoSEQ multiplex PCR; in TCRdb, only in-frame clones are kept and a portion is missing. Of around 18,000 clones listed, roughly 85% are singletons. Sequencing was carried out using memory CD4+ T cells sorted from blood. Receptors originate from a man between 25 and 39 years old in good health and a related stem cell transplant donor. Both conserved end residues are part of each CDR3. The order of the fields is J gene, V gene, D gene, clone size, CDR3 protein, CDR3 DNA. A D gene is named only where the DNA matches it firmly. Clone size is given for some rows only: seen once, a few or many times, or a class if the clone is expanded.

>TRBJ2-7|TRBV7-3|TRBD1|.
CASSKDRGEQYF
TGTGCCAGCAGCAAGGACAGGGGCGAGCAGTACTTC
>TRBJ2-7|TRBV5-1|.|.
CASSLADGGPYEQYF
TGCGCCAGCAGCTTGGCCGACGGGGGACCGTACGAGCAGTACTTC
>TRBJ1-2|TRBV28|.|.
CASGPGGAHHYGYTF
TGTGCCAGCGGACCGGGAGGGGCGCATCACTATGGCTACACCTTC
>TRBJ1-2|TRBV6-5|.|.
CASSETQVHGYTF
TGTGCCAGCAGTGAAACGCAGGTCCATGGCTACACCTTC
>TRBJ2-3|TRBV2|.|.
CASMGQRGTDTQYF
TGTGCCAGCATGGGACAGCGGGGGACAGATACGCAGTATTTT
>TRBJ2-7|TRBV7-9|TRBD2|.
CASSPISAAGTSGGYEQYF
TGTGCCAGCAGCCCGATTAGTGCCGCCGGGACTAGCGGGGGCTACGAGCAGTACTTC
>TRBJ1-2|TRBV19|.|.
CASSTLGGRYGYTF
TGTGCCAGTAGTACCTTGGGAGGCCGCTATGGCTACACCTTC
>TRBJ2-7|TRBV5-5|TRBD1|.
CASSSGTGAYEQYF
TGTGCCAGCAGCTCCGGGACAGGGGCCTACGAGCAGTACTTC
>TRBJ1-2|TRBV5-4|TRBD1|.
CASRPDRAAYGYTF
TGTGCCAGCAGGCCCGACAGGGCCGCCTATGGCTACACCTTC
>TRBJ2-2|TRBV18|TRBD2|.
CASSPLAGTGELFF
TGTGCCAGCTCACCACTAGCGGGGACCGGGGAGCTGTTTTTT
>TRBJ1-1|TRBV28|.|once
CASSPDTHTEAFF
TGTGCCAGCAGTCCGGACACCCACACTGAAGCTTTCTTT
>TRBJ2-3|TRBV25-1|TRBD2|.
CASSEPAGVTDTQYF
TGTGCCAGCAGTGAACCGGCGGGGGTAACAGATACGCAGTATTTT
>TRBJ2-3|TRBV6-5|.|few
CASSPGLLDTQYF
TGTGCCAGCAGCCCCGGACTGCTTGATACGCAGTATTTT
>TRBJ2-2|TRBV7-9|.|.
CASSLVLRRRGGELFF
TGTGCCAGCAGCTTAGTTTTGCGACGGCGGGGCGGGGAGCTGTTTTTT
>TRBJ2-2|TRBV6-5|.|.
CASSTGTHTGELFF
TGTGCCAGCAGTACCGGGACACACACCGGGGAGCTGTTTTTT
>TRBJ1-1|TRBV10-1|TRBD1|.
CASSKDRKNTEAFF
TGCGCCAGCAGTAAGGACAGGAAGAACACTGAAGCTTTCTTT
>TRBJ1-5|TRBV2|TRBD1|.
CASAPGQGDFYSNQPQHF
TGTGCCAGCGCCCCGGGACAGGGGGATTTCTATAGCAATCAGCCCCAGCATTTT
>TRBJ2-1|TRBV2|TRBD1|.
CASRKGGGSYNEQFF
TGTGCCAGCAGGAAAGGGGGCGGCTCCTACAATGAGCAGTTCTTC
>TRBJ2-7|TRBV28|.|once
CASSLSGLMQYF
TGTGCCAGCAGTTTGTCAGGGTTAATGCAGTACTTC
>TRBJ2-5|TRBV6-5|TRBD1|once
CASRGTGVETQYF
TGTGCCAGCAGAGGGACAGGGGTTGAGACCCAGTACTTC
>TRBJ1-5|TRBV7-9|.|.
CASSLGARADQPQHF
TGTGCCAGCAGCTTAGGGGCCAGGGCGGATCAGCCCCAGCATTTT
>TRBJ1-1|TRBV7-2|.|.
CASSLWSGGEAFF
TGTGCCAGCAGCTTATGGTCCGGAGGGGAAGCTTTCTTT
>TRBJ1-3|TRBV7-6|.|.
CASSPDGDSGNTIYF
TGTGCCAGCAGCCCCGACGGAGACTCTGGAAACACCATATATTTT
>TRBJ1-1|TRBV19|.|.
CASRKNGGNTEAFF
TGTGCCAGTAGGAAAAACGGGGGGAACACTGAAGCTTTCTTT